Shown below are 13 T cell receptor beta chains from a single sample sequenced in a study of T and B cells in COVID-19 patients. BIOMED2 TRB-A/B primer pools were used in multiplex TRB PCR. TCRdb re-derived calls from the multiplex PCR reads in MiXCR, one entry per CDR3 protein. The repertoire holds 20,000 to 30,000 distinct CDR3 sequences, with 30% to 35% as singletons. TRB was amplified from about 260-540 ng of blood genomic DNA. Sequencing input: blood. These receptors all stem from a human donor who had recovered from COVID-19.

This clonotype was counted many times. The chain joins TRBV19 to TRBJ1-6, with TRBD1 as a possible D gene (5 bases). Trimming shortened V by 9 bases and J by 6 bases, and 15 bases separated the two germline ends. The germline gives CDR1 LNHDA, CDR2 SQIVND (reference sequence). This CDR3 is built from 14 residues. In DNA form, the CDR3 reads TGTGCCAGAGCTTGGGGACCGTTTAATTCACCCCTCCACTTT. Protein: CARAWGPFNSPLHF.

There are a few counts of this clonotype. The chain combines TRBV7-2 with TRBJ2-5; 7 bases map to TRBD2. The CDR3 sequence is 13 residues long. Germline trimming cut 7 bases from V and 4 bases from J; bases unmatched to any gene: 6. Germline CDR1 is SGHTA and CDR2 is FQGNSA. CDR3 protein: CASTRLALETQYF. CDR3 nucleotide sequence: TGTGCCAGCACCCGACTAGCTCTAGAGACCCAGTACTTC.

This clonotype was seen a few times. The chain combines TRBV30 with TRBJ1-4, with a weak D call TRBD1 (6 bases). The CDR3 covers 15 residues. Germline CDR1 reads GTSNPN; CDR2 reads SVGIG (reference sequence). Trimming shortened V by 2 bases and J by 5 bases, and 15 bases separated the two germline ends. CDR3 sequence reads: CAWSLMAGTNEKLFF. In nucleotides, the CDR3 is TGTGCCTGGAGTCTGATGGCAGGGACAAATGAAAAACTGTTTTTT. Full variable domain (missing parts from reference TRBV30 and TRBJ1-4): SQTIHQWPATLVQPVGSPLSLECTVEGTSNPNLYWYRQAAGRGLQLLFYSVGIGQISSEVPQNLSASRPQDRQFILSSKKLLLSDSGFYLCAWSLMAGTNEKLFFGSGTQLSVL.

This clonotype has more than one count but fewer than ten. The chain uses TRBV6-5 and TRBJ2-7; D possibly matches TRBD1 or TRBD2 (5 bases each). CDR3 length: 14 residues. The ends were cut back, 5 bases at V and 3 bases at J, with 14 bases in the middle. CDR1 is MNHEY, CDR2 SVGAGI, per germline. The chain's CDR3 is CASSRDVNNYEQYF. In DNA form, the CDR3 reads TGTGCCAGCAGTCGGGACGTCAATAACTACGAGCAGTACTTC.

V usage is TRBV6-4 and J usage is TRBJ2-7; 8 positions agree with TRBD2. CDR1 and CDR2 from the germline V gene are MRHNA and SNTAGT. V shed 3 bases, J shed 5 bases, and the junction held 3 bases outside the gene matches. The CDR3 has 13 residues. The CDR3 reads CASSELADHEQYF. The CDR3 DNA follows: TGTGCCAGCAGTGAACTAGCGGACCACGAGCAGTACTTC.

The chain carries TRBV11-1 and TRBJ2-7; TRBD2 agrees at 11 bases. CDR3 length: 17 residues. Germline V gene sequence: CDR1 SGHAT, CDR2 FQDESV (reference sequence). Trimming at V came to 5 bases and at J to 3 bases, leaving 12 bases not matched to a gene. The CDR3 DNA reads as TGTGCCAGCAGCGCGGGACTAGCGGACAAGACGATCTACGAGCAGTACTTC. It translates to CASSAGLADKTIYEQYF.

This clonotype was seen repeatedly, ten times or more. CDR3 sequence: CASTPDREGNEQYF. CDR3 DNA: TGTGCCAGCACCCCCGACAGGGAGGGCAACGAGCAGTACTTC. The chain couples TRBV6-5 to TRBJ2-7; D assignment may be TRBD1 or TRBD2 (7 bases each). The V gene's germline CDR1 is MNHEY and CDR2 SVGAGI. V was pared by 7 bases and J by 5 bases, with 18 bases between. The CDR3 has 14 amino acids.

The CDR3 is CASSDQIGPNSPLHF. CDR3 DNA: TGTGCCAGCAGTGACCAGATCGGGCCAAATTCACCCCTCCACTTT. V and J are TRBV6-4 and TRBJ1-6; D is unclear. This CDR3 region has 15 residues. The V gene's germline CDR1 is MRHNA and CDR2 SNTAGT. V was cut by 2 bases and J by 7 bases, with 12 bases left in between.

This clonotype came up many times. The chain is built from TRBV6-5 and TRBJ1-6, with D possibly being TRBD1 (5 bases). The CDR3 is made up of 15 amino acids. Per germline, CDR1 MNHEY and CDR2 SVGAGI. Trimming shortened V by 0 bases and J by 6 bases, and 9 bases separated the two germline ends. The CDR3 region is CASSYSGTGNSPLHF. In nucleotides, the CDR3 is TGTGCCAGCAGTTACTCAGGGACGGGTAATTCACCCCTCCACTTT.

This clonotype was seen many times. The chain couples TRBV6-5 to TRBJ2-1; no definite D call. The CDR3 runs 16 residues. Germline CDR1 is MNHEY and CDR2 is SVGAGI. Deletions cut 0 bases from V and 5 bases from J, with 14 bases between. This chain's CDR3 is CASSYSWVVGDNEQFF. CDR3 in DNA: TGTGCCAGCAGTTACTCCTGGGTGGTTGGAGACAATGAGCAGTTCTTC.

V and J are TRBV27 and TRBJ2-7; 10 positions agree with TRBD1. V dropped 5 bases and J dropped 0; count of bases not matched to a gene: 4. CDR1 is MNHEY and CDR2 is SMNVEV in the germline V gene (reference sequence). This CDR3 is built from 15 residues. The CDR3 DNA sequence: TGTGCCAGCAGTCCTGGGGACAGGGGCTCCTACGAGCAGTACTTC. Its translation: CASSPGDRGSYEQYF.

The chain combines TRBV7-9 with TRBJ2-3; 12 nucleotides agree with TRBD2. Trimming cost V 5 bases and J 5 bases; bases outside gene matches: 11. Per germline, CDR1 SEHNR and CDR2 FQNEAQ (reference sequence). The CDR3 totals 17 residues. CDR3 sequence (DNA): TGTGCCAGCAGCACACAAGGCCTAGCGGGGGGGATAGATACGCAGTATTTT. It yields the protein CASSTQGLAGGIDTQYF.

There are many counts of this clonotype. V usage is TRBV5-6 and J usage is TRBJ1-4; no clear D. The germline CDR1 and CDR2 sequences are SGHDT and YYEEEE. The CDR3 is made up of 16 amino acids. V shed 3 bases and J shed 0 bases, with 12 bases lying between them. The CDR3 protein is CASSSRTAPTNEKLFF. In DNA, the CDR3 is TGTGCCAGCAGCTCCAGGACGGCTCCAACTAATGAAAAACTGTTTTTT.